This TCR beta chain was obtained from a study of blood T cells in healthy people across ages. The CDR3 extends over 13 amino acids. V was clipped by 8 bases and J by 1 base, with 9 bases between them. Through a sample-barcoded 5' primer and a J-beta primer mix, a second PCR was run for 7 to 11 cycles. Each CDR3 protein gets one entry after TCRdb re-called the 5' RACE reads with MiXCR. The table shows 1,500,000 or so distinct CDR3 sequences, with approximately 59% occurring only once. The chain joins TRBV12-3 or TRBV12-4 to TRBJ1-5; D gene uncertain. Sequenced input: blood. This receptor was identified in a man younger than 35 in good health. CDR3 amino acids: CASSAESNQPQHF. In DNA form, the CDR3 reads TGTGCCAGCTCAGCGGAAAGCAATCAGCCCCAGCATTTT.